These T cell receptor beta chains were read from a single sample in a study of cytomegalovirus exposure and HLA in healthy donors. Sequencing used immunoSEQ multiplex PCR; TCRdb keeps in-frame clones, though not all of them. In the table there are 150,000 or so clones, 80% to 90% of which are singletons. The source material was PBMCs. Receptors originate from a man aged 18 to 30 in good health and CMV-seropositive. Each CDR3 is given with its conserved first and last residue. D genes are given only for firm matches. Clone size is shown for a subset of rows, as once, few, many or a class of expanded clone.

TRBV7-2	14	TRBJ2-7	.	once	CASSSLLGVAEQYF	TGTGCCAGCAGCTCCCTCTTGGGCGTCGCAGAGCAGTACTTC
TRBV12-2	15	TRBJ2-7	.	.	CASRCLGQVFYEQYF	TGTGCAAGTCGCTGCCTAGGACAGGTGTTCTACGAGCAGTACTTC
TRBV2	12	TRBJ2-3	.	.	CASKEAVDTQYF	TGTGCCAGCAAGGAGGCGGTGGATACGCAGTATTTT
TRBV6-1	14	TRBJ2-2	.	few	CASSEAPDTGELFF	TGTGCCAGCAGTGAAGCTCCCGACACCGGGGAGCTGTTTTTT
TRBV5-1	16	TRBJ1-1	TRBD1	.	CASSLGFGQGNTEAFF	TGCGCCAGCAGCTTGGGGTTCGGACAGGGGAACACTGAAGCTTTCTTT
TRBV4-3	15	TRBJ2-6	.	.	CASSQDSSGANVLTF	TGCGCCAGCAGCCAAGACAGCTCTGGGGCCAACGTCCTGACTTTC
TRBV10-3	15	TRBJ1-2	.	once	CASSPMMDSNYGYTF	TGTGCCAGCAGCCCTATGATGGACAGTAACTATGGCTACACCTTC
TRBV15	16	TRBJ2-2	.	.	CATSRDRGSDTGELFF	TGTGCCACCAGCAGGGATAGGGGGTCGGACACCGGGGAGCTGTTTTTT
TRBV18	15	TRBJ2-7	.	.	CASSPSRDSHYEQYF	TGTGCCAGCTCACCAAGCCGGGACTCTCACTACGAGCAGTACTTC
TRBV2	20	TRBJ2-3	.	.	CASRDIQGKLAGRTTDTQYF	TGTGCCAGCAGGGACATACAGGGGAAGTTAGCGGGGCGTACAACAGATACGCAGTATTTT
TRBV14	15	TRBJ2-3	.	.	CASSDHAGLTDTQYF	TGTGCCAGCAGCGATCACGCGGGGCTCACAGATACGCAGTATTTT
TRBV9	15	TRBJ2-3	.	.	CASSVVGVSTDTQYF	TGTGCCAGCAGCGTAGTCGGGGTTTCCACAGATACGCAGTATTTT
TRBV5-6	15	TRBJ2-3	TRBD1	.	CASSLRQGSTDTQYF	TGTGCCAGCAGCTTAAGACAGGGTAGCACAGATACGCAGTATTTT
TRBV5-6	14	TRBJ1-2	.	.	CASSLPRGLGGYTF	TGTGCCAGCAGCTTGCCGAGGGGGTTGGGGGGCTACACCTTC
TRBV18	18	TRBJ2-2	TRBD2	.	CASSPKTSGGANTGELFF	TGTGCCAGCTCACCAAAGACTAGCGGGGGGGCTAACACCGGGGAGCTGTTTTTT
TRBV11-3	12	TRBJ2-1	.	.	CASSQAGIEQFF	TGTGCCAGCAGTCAGGCAGGAATTGAGCAGTTCTTC
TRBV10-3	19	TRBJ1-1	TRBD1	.	CAISENGRTGGSGSTEAFF	TGTGCCATCAGTGAGAACGGTAGGACAGGGGGATCGGGGAGCACTGAAGCTTTCTTT
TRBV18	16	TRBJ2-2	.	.	CASSPPVFGTAGELFF	TGTGCCAGCTCACCACCAGTCTTCGGTACAGCCGGGGAGCTGTTTTTT
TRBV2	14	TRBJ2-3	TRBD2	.	CASSLGGGTDTQYF	TGTGCCAGCAGTTTAGGCGGGGGGACAGATACGCAGTATTTT
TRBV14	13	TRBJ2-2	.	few	CASSTGGAGELFF	TGTGCCAGTTCTACGGGGGGCGCGGGGGAGCTGTTTTTT
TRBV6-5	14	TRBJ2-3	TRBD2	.	CASRETSRADTQYF	TGTGCCAGCAGAGAGACTAGCCGGGCAGATACGCAGTATTTT
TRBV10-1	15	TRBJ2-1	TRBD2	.	CASSESGTRRNEQFF	TGCGCCAGCAGTGAGTCGGGGACTAGAAGAAATGAGCAGTTCTTC
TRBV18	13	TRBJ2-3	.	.	CASSRDTTDTQYF	TGTGCCAGCTCACGAGATACGACAGATACGCAGTATTTT
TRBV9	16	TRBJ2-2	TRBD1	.	CASSLDRGRSSGELFF	TGTGCCAGCAGCCTAGACAGGGGGCGGTCGTCCGGGGAGCTGTTTTTT
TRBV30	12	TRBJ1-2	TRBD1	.	CAWIRDRHGYTF	TGTGCCTGGATCCGGGACAGGCATGGCTACACCTTC
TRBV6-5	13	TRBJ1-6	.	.	CASSPLLASPLHF	TGTGCCAGCAGTCCACTACTGGCTTCACCCCTCCACTTT
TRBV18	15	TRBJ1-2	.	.	CASSPPARAFGGYTF	TGTGCCAGCTCACCGCCAGCGCGGGCCTTTGGGGGCTACACCTTC
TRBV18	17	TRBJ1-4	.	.	CASSPRGSSATNEKLFF	TGTGCCAGCTCACCAAGGGGGAGTTCTGCAACTAATGAAAAACTGTTTTTT
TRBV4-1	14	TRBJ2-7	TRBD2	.	CASSGAGVLLQQYF	TGCGCCAGCAGTGGAGCGGGGGTCCTCCTTCAGCAGTACTTC
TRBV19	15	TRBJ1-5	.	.	CASSWTRSSNQPQHF	TGTGCCAGTAGTTGGACACGTTCCAGCAATCAGCCCCAGCATTTT
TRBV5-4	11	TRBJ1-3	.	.	CATWARNTIYF	TGTGCCACCTGGGCCCGAAACACCATATATTTT
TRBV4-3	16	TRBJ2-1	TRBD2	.	CASSQVSGGIYNEQFF	TGCGCCAGCAGCCAAGTTAGCGGGGGGATTTACAATGAGCAGTTCTTC
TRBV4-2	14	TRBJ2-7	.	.	CASSQGGLTYEQYF	TGTGCCAGCAGCCAAGGCGGACTCACCTACGAGCAGTACTTC
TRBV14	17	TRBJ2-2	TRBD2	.	CASSQERAGPNTGELFF	TGTGCCAGCAGCCAAGAACGAGCGGGACCGAACACCGGGGAGCTGTTTTTT
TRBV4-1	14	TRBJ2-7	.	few	CASSQSQAPNEQYF	TGCGCCAGCAGCCAGTCACAGGCCCCTAACGAGCAGTACTTC
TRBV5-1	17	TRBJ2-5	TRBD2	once	CASSLAGGPSGQETQYF	TGCGCCAGCAGCTTGGCGGGGGGGCCCTCCGGACAAGAGACCCAGTACTTC
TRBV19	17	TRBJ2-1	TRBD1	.	CASSIEGLDREANEQFF	TGTGCCAGTAGTATAGAGGGGTTAGACAGGGAAGCCAATGAGCAGTTCTTC
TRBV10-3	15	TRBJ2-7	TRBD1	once	CATLPGQGVLWEQYF	TGTGCCACCTTACCTGGACAGGGGGTACTCTGGGAGCAGTACTTC
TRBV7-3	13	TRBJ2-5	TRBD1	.	CASSNDRGKTQYF	TGTGCCAGCAGCAATGACAGGGGCAAGACCCAGTACTTC
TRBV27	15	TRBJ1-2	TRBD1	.	CASSLLGGTEDGYTF	TGTGCCAGCAGTTTATTAGGGGGGACAGAGGATGGCTACACCTTC
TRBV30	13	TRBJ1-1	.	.	CAWSDGALSEAFF	TGTGCCTGGAGTGATGGGGCGCTGTCTGAAGCTTTCTTT
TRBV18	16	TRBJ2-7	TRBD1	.	CASSPRDRGLSHEQYF	TGTGCCAGCTCACCACGCGACAGGGGGCTCTCTCACGAGCAGTACTTC
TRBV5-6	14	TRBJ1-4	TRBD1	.	CASSPTGSGEKLFF	TGTGCCAGCAGCCCGACAGGGTCGGGAGAAAAACTGTTTTTT
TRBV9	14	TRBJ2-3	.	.	CASSVASGEDTQYF	TGTGCCAGCAGCGTAGCGTCAGGGGAAGATACGCAGTATTTT
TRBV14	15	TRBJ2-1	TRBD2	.	CASSLTSGGNNEQFF	TGTGCCAGCAGCCTTACTAGCGGGGGAAACAATGAGCAGTTCTTC
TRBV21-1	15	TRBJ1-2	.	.	CASRPGGGSNYGYTF	TGTGCCAGCAGACCGGGAGGGGGGTCTAACTATGGCTACACCTTC
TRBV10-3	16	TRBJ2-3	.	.	CAISEASGTSTDTQYF	TGTGCCATCAGTGAGGCCTCCGGGACTAGCACAGATACGCAGTATTTT
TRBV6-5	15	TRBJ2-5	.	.	CASSPRRRGLETRYF	TGTGCCAGCAGTCCTCGACGGAGAGGGTTAGAGACCCGGTACTTC
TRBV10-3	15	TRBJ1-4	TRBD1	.	CAISRQGSTNEKLFF	TGTGCCATCAGCCGACAGGGGTCAACTAATGAAAAACTGTTTTTT
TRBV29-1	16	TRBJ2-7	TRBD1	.	CSATTGNSGPSYEQYF	TGCAGCGCAACGACAGGGAATAGTGGCCCTTCCTACGAGCAGTACTTC
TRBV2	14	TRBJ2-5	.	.	CASIRGYTQETQYF	TGTGCCAGCATCCGAGGGTACACACAAGAGACCCAGTACTTC
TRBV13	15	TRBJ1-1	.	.	CASSLVATENAEAFF	TGTGCCAGCAGCTTAGTGGCGACAGAGAACGCTGAAGCTTTCTTT
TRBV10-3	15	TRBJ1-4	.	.	CAISEQDRSNEKLFF	TGTGCCATCAGTGAACAAGACAGGAGTAATGAAAAACTGTTTTTT
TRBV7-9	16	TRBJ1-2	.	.	CASSLWDSGGNYGYTF	TGTGCCAGCAGCTTATGGGACTCGGGGGGGAACTATGGCTACACCTTC